These 8 T cell receptor beta chains were all obtained from the same sample, sequenced in a study of blood T cell repertoires in COVID-19. Clones were sequenced by immunoSEQ multiplex PCR, and TCRdb holds only the in-frame ones, with some missing. The table lists roughly 88,000 clones, just over 90% of them singletons. Sequenced: peripheral blood. These receptors originate from a woman aged 45-65 years in a cohort sampled during active COVID-19.

The V gene is TRBV10-2, the J gene TRBJ1-1; D is perhaps TRBD1 (6 bases). The CDR3 is 13 residues long. Germline loops: CDR1 WSHSY, CDR2 SAAADI. V was cut by 7 bases and J by 4 bases, with 13 bases left in between. CDR3: CASTLLGGTEAFF. The CDR3 coding sequence is TGCGCCAGCACCTTACTAGGGGGCACTGAAGCTTTCTTT.

This clone was observed a handful of times. The genes are TRBV5-1 and TRBJ2-2; 9 bases fit TRBD1. V gave up 5 bases and J gave up 3 bases; unmatched junction bases: 8. CDR1 is SGHRS and CDR2 is YFSETQ in the germline V gene. CDR3 length equals 16 residues. CDR3 loop: CASSRVQGADTGELFF. The CDR3 DNA sequence: TGCGCCAGCAGTCGGGTACAGGGGGCGGACACCGGGGAGCTGTTTTTT.

This rearrangement joins TRBV28 to TRBJ1-3, with 7 bases matching TRBD1. This CDR3 spans 15 amino acids. Germline CDR1 MDHEN, CDR2 SYDVKM. V trimming: 5 bases; J trimming: 0 bases; junction bases outside the gene matches: 4. Written as DNA, the CDR3 is TGTGCCAGCAGTCCGACAGGGTACTCTGGAAACACCATATATTTT. Its translation: CASSPTGYSGNTIYF.

The J gene is TRBJ2-7, the V gene TRBV7-8; maybe TRBD1 (5 bases). This CDR3 has 12 amino acids. Trimming took off 5 bases at V and 9 bases at J, with 14 bases between the two ends. CDR1 SGHVS and CDR2 FQNEAQ come from the germline V gene. CDR3 coding DNA: TGTGCCAGCAGCCCCCACAGGTCGGTGCAGTACTTC. It encodes CASSPHRSVQYF.

The V and J genes are TRBV6-5 and TRBJ1-5, with 8 nucleotides matching TRBD1. Losses at the gene ends were 5 bases for V and 6 bases for J; bases not matched to a gene: 9. The germline gives CDR1 MNHEY, CDR2 SVGAGI. This CDR3 has 15 residues. In DNA, the CDR3 is TGTGCCAGCAGTAGTACAGGGGGATCTTCTCAGCCCCAGCATTTT. Translating gives CASSSTGGSSQPQHF.

This clone was observed once. The CDR3 DNA follows: TGCGCCAGCAGCTTTAGTGGTCAGGAAGAGACCCAGTACTTC. Translating gives CASSFSGQEETQYF. This chain connects TRBV5-1 to TRBJ2-5; D is ambiguous. Trimming left V 2 bases short and J 3 bases short, with 11 bases between. The CDR3 sequence is 14 residues long. Germline-derived CDR1 and CDR2 are SGHRS and YFSETQ.

The rearrangement uses TRBV10-3 and TRBJ1-4, with TRBD1 identical over 10 bases. Germline CDR1 and CDR2: ENHRY and SYGVKD. V dropped 4 bases and J dropped 4; count of bases not matched to a gene: 0. The CDR3 sequence is 14 residues long. CDR3 sequence reads: CAISGTGGNEKLFF. For the CDR3, the DNA is TGTGCCATCAGTGGGACAGGGGGTAATGAAAAACTGTTTTTT.

The V call is TRBV15, the J call TRBJ2-1; no clear D. The germline V and J ends were trimmed by 0 bases and 3 bases, with 18 bases remaining between them. The CDR3 consists of 18 residues. Germline lookup yields CDR1 LNHNV and CDR2 YYDKDF (reference sequence). The CDR3 DNA reads as TGTGCCACCAGCAGAGACCCGCCTCTCAACAGCTACTACAATGAGCAGTTCTTC. Translating gives CATSRDPPLNSYYNEQFF.